This passage covers 20 T cell receptor beta chains from one sample sequenced in a study of blood T cell repertoires in COVID-19. Using immunoSEQ multiplex PCR, the repertoire was profiled, and TCRdb retains in-frame clones only, with some absent. The data show approximately 440,000 clones, around 90% seen once. Sample: PBMCs or T cells enriched from blood (not recorded which). The receptors shown here come from a woman between 18 and 30 years old who had recovered from COVID-19.

The rearrangement joins TRBV7-8 to TRBJ1-4; TRBD1 might be the D (5 bases). This CDR3 has 16 residues. The V gene's germline CDR1 is SGHVS and CDR2 FQNEAQ. V lost 0 bases and J 7 bases, leaving 15 bases between the germline ends. As DNA, the CDR3 is TGTGCCAGCAGCTTAGCCAGACAGTTCGAGGCTGAAAAACTGTTTTTT. Amino acids: CASSLARQFEAEKLFF.

The rearrangement joins TRBV5-4 to TRBJ1-4, with 8 bases aligning to TRBD1. From germline, CDR1 is SGHNT and CDR2 YYREEE (reference sequence). This CDR3 comprises 16 residues. The V segment lost 0 bases and the J segment 5 bases; nucleotides outside the gene matches: 6. In DNA form, the CDR3 reads TGTGCCAGCAGCTTGGCCGGACAGGGTGGGAATGAAAAACTGTTTTTT. It codes for CASSLAGQGGNEKLFF. The variable domain in full, with the rest retrieved from reference TRBV5-4 and TRBJ1-4, is ETGVTQSPTHLIKTRGQQVTLRCSSQSGHNTVSWYQQALGQGPQFIFQYYREEENGRGNFPPRFSGLQFPNYSSELNVNALELDDSALYLCASSLAGQGGNEKLFFGSGTQLSVL.

This rearrangement joins TRBV5-1 to TRBJ2-7; TRBD2 might be the D (5 bases). This CDR3 spans 14 amino acids. With 3 bases removed from V and 6 bases from J, the gap between germline ends came to 16 bases. CDR1 and CDR2 from the germline V gene are SGHRS and YFSETQ. Here the CDR3 reads CASSSAGGEVEQYF. In DNA, the CDR3 is TGCGCCAGCAGCTCGGCGGGTGGGGAAGTCGAGCAGTACTTC.

This clone appeared a single time. The V gene is TRBV18, the J gene TRBJ2-3; possibly TRBD1 for D (5 bases). Trimming removed 3 bases at V and 4 bases at J, with 11 bases between. This CDR3 has 14 amino acids. Germline V gene sequence: CDR1 KGHSH, CDR2 LQKENI. The CDR3 DNA reads as TGTGCCAGCTCACCCCGTCAAGGGGCAGATACGCAGTATTTT. Residues: CASSPRQGADTQYF.

The chain carries TRBV7-9 and TRBJ1-3, with 7 nucleotides matching TRBD1. J was trimmed by 6 bases and V by 4 bases; bases with no gene match: 12. Germline V gives CDR1 SEHNR, CDR2 FQNEAQ (reference sequence). The CDR3 covers 16 residues. Written as DNA, the CDR3 is TGTGCCAGCAGCTCCCCACGACAGGGCTCGAAAAACACCATATATTTT. It is translated as CASSSPRQGSKNTIYF.

The rearrangement uses TRBV2 and TRBJ1-1; no firm D call. Trimming removed 5 bases at V and 7 bases at J, with 11 bases between. The CDR3 contains 12 residues. Germline V lookup: CDR1 SNHLY, CDR2 FYNNEI. CDR3 sequence: CASSSAGFEAFF. CDR3 in DNA: TGTGCCAGCAGTTCCGCGGGGTTTGAAGCTTTCTTT.

This chain joins TRBV6-5 and TRBJ1-2, with TRBD1 as a possible D gene (5 bases). Germline loops: CDR1 MNHEY, CDR2 SVGAGI. V was cut by 4 bases and J by 4 bases, with 19 bases left in between. The CDR3 extends over 16 amino acids. CDR3: CASSSTGVPGLYGYTF. The CDR3 bases are TGTGCCAGCAGTTCGACTGGTGTCCCAGGGCTCTATGGCTACACCTTC.

The rearrangement links TRBV4-1 to TRBJ2-5; 9 positions agree with TRBD1. V was clipped by 1 base and J by 4 bases; unmatched bases: 4. This CDR3 is 15 amino acids long. CDR1 is MGHRA, CDR2 YSYEKL, per germline. CDR3 DNA: TGCGCCAGCAGCCAAGGGACAGGGGTGGGAGAGACCCAGTACTTC. The encoded protein is CASSQGTGVGETQYF.

The rearrangement links TRBV19 to TRBJ1-2; 9 bases match TRBD1. Germline V gene sequence: CDR1 LNHDA, CDR2 SQIVND (reference sequence). The J segment lost 4 bases and the V segment lost 2 bases, leaving 2 bases of the junction unmatched. CDR3 length: 14 amino acids. CDR3 loop: CASSITGGGYGYTF. In DNA form, the CDR3 reads TGTGCCAGTAGTATAACAGGGGGCGGCTATGGCTACACCTTC.

This chain joins TRBV28 and TRBJ2-6, with TRBD1 identical over 9 bases. Germline CDR1 reads MDHEN; CDR2 reads SYDVKM. The CDR3 has 15 residues. J gave up 2 bases and V 10 bases, and 6 bases lay outside the gene matches. The CDR3 protein is CATGTGFAGANVLTF. The CDR3 coding sequence is TGTGCCACCGGGACAGGGTTCGCTGGGGCCAACGTCCTGACTTTC.

For the CDR3, the DNA is TGTGCCAGCAGTCCTCCGGCCGGGGGGGACACTGAAGCTTTCTTT. Protein: CASSPPAGGDTEAFF. V is TRBV28 and J is TRBJ1-1; D may be TRBD1 (5 bases). Trimming took off 5 bases at V and 3 bases at J, with 16 bases between the two ends. The CDR3 sequence is 15 residues long. Germline CDR1 MDHEN, CDR2 SYDVKM.

The gene calls are TRBV5-1 and TRBJ1-1; no definite D call. Germline V lookup: CDR1 SGHRS, CDR2 YFSETQ. The CDR3 contains 14 residues. With 0 bases removed from V and 4 bases from J, the gap between germline ends came to 10 bases. The CDR3 loop reads CASSLGTGSTEAFF. CDR3 bases: TGCGCCAGCAGCTTGGGGACGGGGAGCACTGAAGCTTTCTTT.

With regard to this clone: The same CDR3 also results from other DNA sequences found in this sample. The chain links TRBV27 to TRBJ1-5, with D unclear. CDR3 length: 15 residues. Germline V gene lookup returns CDR1 MNHEY and CDR2 SMNVEV (reference sequence). Trimming left V 2 bases short and J 0 bases short, with 8 bases between. CDR3 residues: CASSLGAYSNQPQHF. The CDR3, as DNA: TGTGCCAGCAGTTTAGGTGCCTATAGCAATCAGCCCCAGCATTTT.

V is TRBV19 and J is TRBJ1-1; D is perhaps TRBD1 (6 bases). Trimming stripped 3 bases from V and 3 bases from J, with 14 bases between. This CDR3 spans 15 amino acids. Per germline, CDR1 LNHDA and CDR2 SQIVND (reference sequence). This CDR3 is CASSIGGDTHTEAFF. The CDR3 DNA reads as TGTGCCAGTAGTATTGGGGGGGACACCCACACTGAAGCTTTCTTT.

The J gene is TRBJ1-2, the V gene TRBV12-3 or TRBV12-4; the D is unclear. The CDR3 is made up of 13 amino acids. Between the trimmed V and J ends, which lost 6 bases and 1 base, there was a span of 9 bases. CDR3 residues: CASRKRDNYGYTF. The CDR3 DNA sequence: TGTGCCAGCAGGAAGAGAGATAACTATGGCTACACCTTC.

The chain is built from TRBV27 and TRBJ1-3; TRBD1 is a possible D gene (5 bases). CDR1 is MNHEY, CDR2 SMNVEV, per germline (reference sequence). The CDR3 length is 14 residues. V was clipped by 4 bases and J by 8 bases, with 15 bases between them. The CDR3 DNA is TGTGCCAGCAGTTCTCAACAGGAATTGGACACCATATATTTT. Its protein product is CASSSQQELDTIYF.

The CDR3 DNA follows: TGTGCCAGCAGGAGATTTCAGGGTGTCGGGGAAGCTTTCTTT. Translation gives CASRRFQGVGEAFF. The J gene is TRBJ1-1, the V gene TRBV27, with D possibly being TRBD1 (5 bases). Trimming left V 6 bases short and J 8 bases short, with 19 bases between. The length of the CDR3 is 14 residues. Germline CDR1 MNHEY, CDR2 SMNVEV (reference sequence).

This chain uses TRBV11-3 with TRBJ2-7; possible D gene TRBD1, 6 bases. CDR1 is SGHNT and CDR2 is YENEEA in the germline V gene. V shed 3 bases and J shed 1 base, with 16 bases lying between them. The CDR3 length is 16 residues. CDR3 amino acids: CASSFLLDSTSYEQYF. The CDR3 coding sequence is TGTGCCAGCAGCTTCCTCTTGGACAGTACGTCCTACGAGCAGTACTTC.

V usage is TRBV6-5 and J usage is TRBJ2-3, with TRBD1 matching over 9 bases. This CDR3 has 15 residues. V gave up 5 bases and J gave up 6 bases; unmatched junction bases: 9. Germline values: CDR1 MNHEY, CDR2 SVGAGI. This chain's CDR3 is CASSRDRGAADTQYF. CDR3 DNA sequence: TGTGCCAGCAGTAGAGACAGGGGGGCGGCGGATACGCAGTATTTT.

The DNA of the CDR3 is TGTGCCAGCCGATCAGGGGTAGTGGTGGAAAAACTGTTTTTT. Translated, it gives CASRSGVVVEKLFF. The chain links TRBV2 to TRBJ1-4; D is possibly TRBD1 (6 bases). From germline, CDR1 is SNHLY and CDR2 FYNNEI. The CDR3 contains 14 residues. V was trimmed by 8 bases and J by 8 bases, leaving 18 bases between them.